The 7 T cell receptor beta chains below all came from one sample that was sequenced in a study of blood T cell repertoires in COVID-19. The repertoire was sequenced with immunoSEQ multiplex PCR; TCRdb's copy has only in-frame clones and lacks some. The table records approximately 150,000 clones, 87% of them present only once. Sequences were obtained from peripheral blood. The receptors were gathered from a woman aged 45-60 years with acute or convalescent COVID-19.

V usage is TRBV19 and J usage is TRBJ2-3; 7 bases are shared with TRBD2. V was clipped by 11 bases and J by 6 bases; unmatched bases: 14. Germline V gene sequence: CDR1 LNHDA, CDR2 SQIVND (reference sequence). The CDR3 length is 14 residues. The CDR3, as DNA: TGTGCCGTAAAGAGCGGGGCCGAGGGTGATACGCAGTATTTT. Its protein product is CAVKSGAEGDTQYF.

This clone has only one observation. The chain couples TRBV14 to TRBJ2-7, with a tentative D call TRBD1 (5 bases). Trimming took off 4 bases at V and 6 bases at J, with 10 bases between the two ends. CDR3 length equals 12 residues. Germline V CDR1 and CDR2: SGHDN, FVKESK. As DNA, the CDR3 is TGTGCCAGCAGCCGACAGACCCTCGAGCAGTACTTC. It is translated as CASSRQTLEQYF.

CDR3 in DNA: TGCGCCAGCAGCATTGAACTAGGCAAAGGAAACTACGAGCAGTACTTC. This gives the protein CASSIELGKGNYEQYF. This sequence joins TRBV5-1 and TRBJ2-7, with D perhaps TRBD2 (5 bases). This CDR3 has 16 amino acids. Germline CDR1 reads SGHRS; CDR2 reads YFSETQ. V gave up 4 bases and J gave up 3 bases, with 20 bases separating them.

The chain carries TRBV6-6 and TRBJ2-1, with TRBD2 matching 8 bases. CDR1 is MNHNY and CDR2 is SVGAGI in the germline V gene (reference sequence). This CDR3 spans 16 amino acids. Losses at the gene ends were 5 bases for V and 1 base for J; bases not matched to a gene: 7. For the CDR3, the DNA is TGTGCCAGCAGTCGAGGCACTAGCGGTTCCTACAATGAGCAGTTCTTC. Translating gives CASSRGTSGSYNEQFF.

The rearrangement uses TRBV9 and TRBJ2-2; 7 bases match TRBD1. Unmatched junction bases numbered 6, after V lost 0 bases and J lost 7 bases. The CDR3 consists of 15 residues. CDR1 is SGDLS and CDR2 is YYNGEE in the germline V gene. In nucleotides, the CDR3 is TGTGCCAGCAGCGTAGCTTCCAGGGGGATCGGGGAGCTGTTTTTT. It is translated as CASSVASRGIGELFF.

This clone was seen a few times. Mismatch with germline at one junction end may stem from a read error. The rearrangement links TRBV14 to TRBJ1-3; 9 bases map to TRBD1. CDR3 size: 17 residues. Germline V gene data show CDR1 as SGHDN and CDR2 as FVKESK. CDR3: CASSFFPGQGVGSTIYF. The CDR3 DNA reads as TGTGCCAGCAGCTTTTTCCCGGGACAGGGTGTAGGAAGCACCATATATTTT.

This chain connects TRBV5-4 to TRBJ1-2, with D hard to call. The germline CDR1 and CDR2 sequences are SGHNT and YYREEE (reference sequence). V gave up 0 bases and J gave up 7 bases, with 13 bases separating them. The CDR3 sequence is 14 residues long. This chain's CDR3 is CASSLGGGRRGYTF. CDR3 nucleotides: TGTGCCAGCAGCTTGGGGGGAGGGAGACGTGGCTACACCTTC.